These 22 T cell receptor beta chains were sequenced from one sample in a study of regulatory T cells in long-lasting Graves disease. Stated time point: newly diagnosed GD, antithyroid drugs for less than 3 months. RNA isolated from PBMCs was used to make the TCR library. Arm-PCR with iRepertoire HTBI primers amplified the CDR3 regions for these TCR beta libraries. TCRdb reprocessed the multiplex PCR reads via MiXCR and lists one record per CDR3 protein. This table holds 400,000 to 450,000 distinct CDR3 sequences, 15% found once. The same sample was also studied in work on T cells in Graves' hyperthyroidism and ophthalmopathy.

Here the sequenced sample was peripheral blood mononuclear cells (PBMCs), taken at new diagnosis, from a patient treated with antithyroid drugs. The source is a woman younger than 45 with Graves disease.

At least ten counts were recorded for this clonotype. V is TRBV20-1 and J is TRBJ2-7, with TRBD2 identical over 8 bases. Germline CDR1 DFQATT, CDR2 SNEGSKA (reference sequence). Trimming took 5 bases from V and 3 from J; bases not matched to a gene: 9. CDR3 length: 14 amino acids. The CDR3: CSALLAEPVYEQYF. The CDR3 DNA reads TGCAGTGCTCTACTAGCGGAACCAGTCTACGAGCAGTACTTC.

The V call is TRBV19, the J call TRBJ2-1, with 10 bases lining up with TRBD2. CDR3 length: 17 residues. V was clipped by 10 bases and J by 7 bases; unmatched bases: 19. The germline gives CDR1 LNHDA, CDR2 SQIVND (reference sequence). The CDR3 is CATRGSGRAFNRNEQFF. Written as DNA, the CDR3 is TGTGCCACCCGGGGGAGCGGGAGGGCCTTTAACCGGAATGAGCAGTTCTTC.

The CDR3 region is CASRQSHTDTQYF. The CDR3 nucleotides read TGTGCCAGCAGACAGTCCCACACAGATACGCAGTATTTT. The rearrangement links TRBV6-1 to TRBJ2-3; no definite D call. The V and J ends lost 6 bases and 2 bases respectively, with 9 bases between them. CDR1 and CDR2 (germline): MNHNS, SASEGT. CDR3 size: 13 residues.

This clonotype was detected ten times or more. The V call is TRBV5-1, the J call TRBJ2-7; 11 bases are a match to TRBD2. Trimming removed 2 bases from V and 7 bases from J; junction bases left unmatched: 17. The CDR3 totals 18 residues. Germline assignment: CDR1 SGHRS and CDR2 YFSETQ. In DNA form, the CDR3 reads TGCGCCAGCAGCTTTGCTGTGACTAGCGGGGCCCAAAATCGGGAGCAGTACTTC. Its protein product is CASSFAVTSGAQNREQYF.

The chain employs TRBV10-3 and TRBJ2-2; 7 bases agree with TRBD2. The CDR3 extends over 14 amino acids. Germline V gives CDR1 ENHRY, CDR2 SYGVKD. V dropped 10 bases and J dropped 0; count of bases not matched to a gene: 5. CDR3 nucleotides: TGTGCCAGCCAGACTAGCTCGAACACCGGGGAGCTGTTTTTT. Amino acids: CASQTSSNTGELFF.

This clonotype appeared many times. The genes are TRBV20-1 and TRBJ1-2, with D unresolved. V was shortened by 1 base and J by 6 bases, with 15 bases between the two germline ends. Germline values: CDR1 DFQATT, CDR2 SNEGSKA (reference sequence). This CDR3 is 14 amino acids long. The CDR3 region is CSARVAGSGDGYTF. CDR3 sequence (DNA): TGCAGTGCTAGAGTGGCGGGTTCTGGAGATGGCTACACCTTC.

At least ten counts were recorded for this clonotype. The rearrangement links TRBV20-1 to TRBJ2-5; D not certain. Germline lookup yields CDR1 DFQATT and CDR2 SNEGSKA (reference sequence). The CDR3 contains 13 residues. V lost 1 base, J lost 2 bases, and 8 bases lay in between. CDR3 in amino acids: CSARGSRQETQYF. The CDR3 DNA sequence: TGCAGTGCTAGAGGGTCACGGCAAGAGACCCAGTACTTC.

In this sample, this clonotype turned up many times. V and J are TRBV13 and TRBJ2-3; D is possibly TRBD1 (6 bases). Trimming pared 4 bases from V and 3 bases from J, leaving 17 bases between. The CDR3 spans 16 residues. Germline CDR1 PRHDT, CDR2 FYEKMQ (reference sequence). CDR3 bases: TGTGCCAGCAGCTCGCGGACAGAATCATTGACAGATACGCAGTATTTT. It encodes CASSSRTESLTDTQYF.

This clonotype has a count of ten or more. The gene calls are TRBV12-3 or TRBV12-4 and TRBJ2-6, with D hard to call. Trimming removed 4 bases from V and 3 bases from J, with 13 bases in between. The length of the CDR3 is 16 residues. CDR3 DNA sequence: TGTGCCAGCAGTTCTGGATCCGGGTATGGGGCCAACGTCCTGACTTTC. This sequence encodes CASSSGSGYGANVLTF.

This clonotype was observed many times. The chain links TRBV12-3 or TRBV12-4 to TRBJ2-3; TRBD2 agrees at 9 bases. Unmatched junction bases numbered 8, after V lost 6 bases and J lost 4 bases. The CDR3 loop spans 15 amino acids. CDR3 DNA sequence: TGTGCCAGCAGCACTAGCGGGCGTTTGCCAGATACGCAGTATTTT. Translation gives CASSTSGRLPDTQYF.

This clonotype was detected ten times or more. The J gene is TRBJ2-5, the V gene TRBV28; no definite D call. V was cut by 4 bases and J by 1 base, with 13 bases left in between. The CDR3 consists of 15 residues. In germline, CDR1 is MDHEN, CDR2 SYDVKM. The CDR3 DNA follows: TGTGCCAGCAGTTGGCCTAGGGCGTCCCAAGAGACCCAGTACTTC. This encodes CASSWPRASQETQYF.

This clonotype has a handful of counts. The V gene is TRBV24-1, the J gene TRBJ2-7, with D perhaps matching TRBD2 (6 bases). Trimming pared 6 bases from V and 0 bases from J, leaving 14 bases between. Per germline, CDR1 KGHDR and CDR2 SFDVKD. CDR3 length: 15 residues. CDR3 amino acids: CATSRGTPSSYEQYF. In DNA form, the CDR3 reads TGTGCCACCAGTCGCGGGACTCCCAGCTCCTACGAGCAGTACTTC.

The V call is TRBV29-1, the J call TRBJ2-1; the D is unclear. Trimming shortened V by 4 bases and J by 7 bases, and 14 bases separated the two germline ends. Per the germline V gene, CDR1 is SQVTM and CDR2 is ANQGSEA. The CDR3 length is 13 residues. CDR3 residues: CSVGVTGVNEQFF. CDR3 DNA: TGCAGCGTTGGGGTGACCGGTGTTAATGAGCAGTTCTTC.

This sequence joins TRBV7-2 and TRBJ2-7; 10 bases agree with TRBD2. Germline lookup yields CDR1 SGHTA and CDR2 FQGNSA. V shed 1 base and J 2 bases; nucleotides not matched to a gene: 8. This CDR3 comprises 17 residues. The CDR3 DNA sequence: TGTGCCAGCAGCTTAGACTCCGGGACTAGCGCTCCCTACGAGCAGTACTTC. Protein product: CASSLDSGTSAPYEQYF.

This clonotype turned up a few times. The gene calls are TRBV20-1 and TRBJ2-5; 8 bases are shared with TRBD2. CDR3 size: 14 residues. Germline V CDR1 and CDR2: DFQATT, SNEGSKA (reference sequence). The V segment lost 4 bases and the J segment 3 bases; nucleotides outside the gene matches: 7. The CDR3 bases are TGCAGTGCTAAATTTAGCGGGGCCAAAGAGACCCAGTACTTC. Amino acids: CSAKFSGAKETQYF.

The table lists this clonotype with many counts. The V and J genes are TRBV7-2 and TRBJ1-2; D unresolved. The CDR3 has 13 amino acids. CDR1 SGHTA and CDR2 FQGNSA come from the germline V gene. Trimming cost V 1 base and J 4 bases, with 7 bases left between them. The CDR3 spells CASSLGQIYGYTF. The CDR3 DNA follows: TGTGCCAGCAGCTTAGGCCAGATCTATGGCTACACCTTC.

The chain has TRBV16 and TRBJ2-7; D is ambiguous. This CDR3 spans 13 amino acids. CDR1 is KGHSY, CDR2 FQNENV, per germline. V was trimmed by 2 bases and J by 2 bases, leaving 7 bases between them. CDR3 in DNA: TGTGCCAGCAGCCAAGTCCAGACCTACGAGCAGTACTTC. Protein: CASSQVQTYEQYF.

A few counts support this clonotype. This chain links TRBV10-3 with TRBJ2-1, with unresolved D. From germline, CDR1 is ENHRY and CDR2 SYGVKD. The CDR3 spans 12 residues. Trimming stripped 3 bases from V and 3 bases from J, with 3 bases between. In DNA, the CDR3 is TGTGCCATCAGTGAAATCTACAATGAGCAGTTCTTC. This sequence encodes CAISEIYNEQFF.

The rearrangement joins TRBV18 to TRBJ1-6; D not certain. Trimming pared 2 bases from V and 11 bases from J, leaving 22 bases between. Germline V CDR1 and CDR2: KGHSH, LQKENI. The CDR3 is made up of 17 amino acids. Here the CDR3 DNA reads TGTGCCAGCTCACCAGGGTCCGGGGATCCCTTTGTGACACCCCTCCACTTT. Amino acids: CASSPGSGDPFVTPLHF.

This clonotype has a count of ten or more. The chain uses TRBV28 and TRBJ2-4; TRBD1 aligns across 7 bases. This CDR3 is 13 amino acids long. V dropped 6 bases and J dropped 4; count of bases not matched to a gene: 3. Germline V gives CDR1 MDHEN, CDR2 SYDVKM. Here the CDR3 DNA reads TGTGCCAGCAGAAGACAGGGAAAAAACATTCAGTACTTC. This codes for CASRRQGKNIQYF.

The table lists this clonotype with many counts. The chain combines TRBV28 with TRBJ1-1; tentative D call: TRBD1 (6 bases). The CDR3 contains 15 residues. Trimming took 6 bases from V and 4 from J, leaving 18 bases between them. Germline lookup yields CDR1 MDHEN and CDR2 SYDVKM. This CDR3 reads CASSSFGGLGTEAFF. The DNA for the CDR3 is TGTGCCAGCAGCTCCTTTGGGGGCTTGGGCACTGAAGCTTTCTTT.

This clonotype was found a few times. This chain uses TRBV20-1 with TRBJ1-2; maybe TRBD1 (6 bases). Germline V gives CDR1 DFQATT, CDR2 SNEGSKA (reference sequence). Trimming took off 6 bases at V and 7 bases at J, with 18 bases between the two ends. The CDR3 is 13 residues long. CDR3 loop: CSARGRGLGGYTF. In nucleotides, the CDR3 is TGCAGTGCCCGGGGGCGGGGTTTAGGTGGCTACACCTTC.